The present entry profiles one T cell receptor beta chain with its context. The method was immunoSEQ multiplex PCR; TCRdb's version includes in-frame clones alone and lacks a portion of them. Counted here are fewer than 400,000 clones, approximately 79% occurring once; the ten biggest clones make up 10%. The sample comes from a study of shared clonotypes between healthy human individuals. From germline, CDR1 is MDHEN and CDR2 SYDVKM. The length of the CDR3 is 17 residues. The J segment lost 4 bases and the V segment lost 7 bases, leaving 13 bases of the junction unmatched. The chain uses TRBV28 and TRBJ2-1, with 10 bases identical to TRBD1. Sequencing was carried out using memory CD4+ T cells sorted from blood. The subset is: CD45RA-negative fraction. The sequence was obtained from a man younger than 40 in good health. The CDR3 bases are TGTGCCAGCACGACGTCGACTTTGGGACAGGGGTACAATGAGCAGTTCTTC. Its translation: CASTTSTLGQGYNEQFF.